This T cell receptor beta chain originates from a study of CD8+ T cells in alopecia areata. Turning to the study itself: In an open-label trial, patients got 5 to 10 mg tofacitinib twice daily.

This clone was observed a few times. The antigen remains undetermined. V lost 5 bases and J lost 5, with 12 bases in between. CDR1 LNHDA and CDR2 SQIVND come from the germline V gene (reference sequence). The length of the CDR3 is 13 residues. Regarding the study as a whole: Tissue-resident alphabeta T cells belonging to normal skin likewise get sequenced within scalp specimens. Greater clonality was observed in lesional scalp samples, especially alopecia totalis/universalis, versus normal scalp.

In each case, RNA was isolated and then reverse transcribed into cDNA as the sequencing template. This table comes from immunoSEQ multiplex PCR, and its TCRdb copy is limited to in-frame clones, with some not included. Found here are 180,000 or so clones, around 51% of them singletons; the top ten hold roughly 9.1%. Treatment described: oral pan-JAK inhibitor, 5-10 mg twice daily. The receptor was derived from a human donor with alopecia areata. The rearrangement links TRBV19 to TRBJ1-1; D unresolved. The specimen comprised CD8+ T cells sorted from blood, sampled at roughly week 52, from a patient treated with tofacitinib. The CDR3 DNA is TGTGCCAGTAGTTCGGAGGGAAGAACTGAAGCTTTCTTT. Amino acid sequence: CASSSEGRTEAFF.